This T cell receptor (beta chain) was identified in a study of Graves' ophthalmopathy and Graves' hyperthyroidism. CDR3 regions of TCR beta were amplified from RNA transcripts. The first round was an RT-PCR with HTBI primers, and the second round was a multiplex PCR. One entry per CDR3 protein results from TCRdb running MiXCR on the multiplex PCR reads. The profile shows about 1.2 million distinct CDR3 sequences, about 35% of them singletons. Newly diagnosed, the hyperthyroidism patients had under 2 months' duration and were aged 18 to 65. Orbital computed tomography, thyroid ultrasound, TRAb, serum thyroxine and clinical symptoms formed the basis of diagnosis. The CDR3 length is 13 residues. V was shortened by 6 bases and J by 2 bases, with 14 bases between the two germline ends. From germline, CDR1 is DFQATT and CDR2 SNEGSKA (reference sequence).

The chain joins TRBV20-1 to TRBJ2-7; D perhaps matches TRBD2 (5 bases). Sequencing was performed on peripheral blood or thyroid tissue (not recorded which). The receptor comes from an adult man with Graves' hyperthyroidism. CDR3 bases: TGCAGTGCCCCTGTCGGGGTAACCTACGAGCAGTACTTC. Its translation is CSAPVGVTYEQYF.